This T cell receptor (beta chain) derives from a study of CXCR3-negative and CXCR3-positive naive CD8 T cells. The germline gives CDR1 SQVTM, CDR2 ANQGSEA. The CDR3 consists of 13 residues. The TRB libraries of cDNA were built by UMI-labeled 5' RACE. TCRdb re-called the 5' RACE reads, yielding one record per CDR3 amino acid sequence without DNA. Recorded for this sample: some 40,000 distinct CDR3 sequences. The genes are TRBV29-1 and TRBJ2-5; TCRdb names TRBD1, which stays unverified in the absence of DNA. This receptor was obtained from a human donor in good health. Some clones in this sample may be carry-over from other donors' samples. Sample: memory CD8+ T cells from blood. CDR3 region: CSVGAENQETQYF.